This TCR beta chain was identified in a study of blood T cells in healthy people across ages. V shed 1 base, J shed 3 bases, and the junction held 2 bases outside the gene matches. Germline assignment: CDR1 SGHRS and CDR2 YFSETQ. This CDR3 has 14 amino acids. It was with a sample-barcoded 5' primer and a J-beta primer mix that a second PCR of roughly 7 to 12 cycles was run. TCRdb fed the 5' RACE reads into MiXCR, producing one record per CDR3 protein. This sample has 550,000 to 650,000 distinct CDR3 sequences, with about 27% found just once. This sample was shared with a second study, whose subject was T cells of mothers and their children.

Sample: blood. The clonotype originates from a boy between 2 and 15 years old in good health. This chain links TRBV5-1 with TRBJ2-7, with 9 bases lining up with TRBD1. CDR3 coding DNA: TGCGCCAGCAGCTTGTTGGACAGGGGCTACGAGCAGTACTTC. Protein sequence: CASSLLDRGYEQYF.